These T cell receptor beta chains were read from a single sample in a study of blood T cell repertoires in COVID-19. Some clones are missing from TCRdb's copy, which holds only in-frame ones; the method was immunoSEQ multiplex PCR. The table shows 390,000 or so clones, with over 80% occurring only once. Sequences were obtained from PBMCs or T cells enriched from blood (not recorded which). These receptors were obtained from a woman in her 50s who had recovered from COVID-19. Both conserved end residues are part of each CDR3. Each record gives: V gene, D gene, J gene, clone size, CDR3 protein, CDR3 DNA. The D gene is left open where the match is weak. The size field is filled for only some rows; it gives once, few, many or a size class.

TRBV25-1	-	TRBJ2-7	-	CASRRAGSYEQYF	TGTGCCAGCAGGCGGGCGGGCTCCTACGAGCAGTACTTC
TRBV18	-	TRBJ2-7	few	CASSPNYEQYF	TGTGCCAGCTCACCTAATTACGAGCAGTACTTC
TRBV5-1	-	TRBJ1-2	-	CASSDGQPRAGYTF	TGCGCCAGCAGCGACGGACAGCCCCGGGCTGGCTACACCTTC
TRBV5-1	-	TRBJ2-1	-	CASSLAREYNEQFF	TGCGCCAGCAGCTTAGCGAGAGAGTACAATGAGCAGTTCTTC
TRBV5-6	-	TRBJ1-2	-	CASSPTTGQGYTF	TGTGCCAGCAGCCCAACTACAGGGCAGGGCTACACCTTC
TRBV25-1	-	TRBJ2-3	-	CASSVGGTGNTQYF	TGTGCCAGCAGTGTTGGGGGCACAGGGAATACGCAGTATTTT
TRBV11-2	TRBD2	TRBJ2-1	-	CASSLSWREVDEQFF	TGTGCCAGCAGCTTAAGTTGGCGGGAGGTTGATGAGCAGTTCTTC
TRBV7-3	TRBD1	TRBJ2-7	-	CASSLDRVTEQYF	TGTGCCAGCAGCTTGGACAGGGTCACCGAGCAGTACTTC
TRBV30	TRBD2	TRBJ2-1	few	CAWSVAGGLNEQFF	TGTGCCTGGAGTGTAGCGGGGGGGCTCAATGAGCAGTTCTTC
TRBV7-9	TRBD2	TRBJ2-3	-	CASSFRLAGVGRTDTQYF	TGTGCCAGCAGCTTCAGACTAGCGGGAGTTGGTCGAACAGATACGCAGTATTTT
TRBV5-4	TRBD2	TRBJ2-3	-	CAGGLAGDTQYF	TGTGCCGGCGGACTAGCAGGAGATACGCAGTATTTT
TRBV20-1	-	TRBJ1-2	few	CSARVGVGYTF	TGCAGTGCTAGAGTCGGGGTGGGCTACACCTTC
TRBV2	-	TRBJ2-5	-	CASSPPPGETQYF	TGTGCCAGCAGTCCCCCCCCGGGGGAGACCCAGTACTTC
TRBV2	-	TRBJ1-5	once	CASSKESEGPQHF	TGTGCCAGCAGTAAGGAGTCCGAGGGGCCCCAGCATTTT
TRBV4-1	-	TRBJ1-1	-	CASSQRLFAGSAEAFF	TGCGCCAGCAGCCAACGCCTCTTCGCGGGGAGCGCTGAAGCTTTCTTT
TRBV7-8	-	TRBJ2-7	-	CASAENRVGEQYF	TGTGCCAGCGCGGAGAACAGGGTGGGCGAGCAGTACTTC
TRBV7-9	TRBD2	TRBJ2-1	-	CASSSLGGLAPYNEQFF	TGTGCCAGCAGCTCCCTGGGAGGACTAGCCCCCTACAATGAGCAGTTCTTC
TRBV5-6	TRBD2	TRBJ2-3	-	CASSLVAGGADTQYF	TGTGCCAGCAGCCTAGTAGCGGGAGGAGCGGATACGCAGTATTTT
TRBV9	-	TRBJ1-5	-	CASSKGDSGNQPQHF	TGTGCCAGCAGCAAGGGGGATAGTGGCAATCAGCCCCAGCATTTT
TRBV2	-	TRBJ1-2	-	CASGLSIYGYTF	TGTGCCAGCGGGCTTAGTATCTATGGCTACACCTTC
TRBV5-1	-	TRBJ1-3	-	CASSSGQQSGNTIYF	TGCGCCAGCAGCTCCGGACAGCAATCTGGAAACACCATATATTTT
TRBV2	-	TRBJ1-2	-	CASRGRAGLIDGYTF	TGTGCCAGCAGGGGGAGGGCAGGACTGATCGATGGCTACACCTTC
TRBV6-4	-	TRBJ2-1	-	CASSDQGSVGNEQFF	TGTGCCAGCAGTGATCAGGGATCGGTCGGCAATGAGCAGTTCTTC
TRBV19	-	TRBJ1-5	-	CASTLGSRGYNQPQHF	TGTGCCAGTACCCTTGGGTCCCGGGGGTATAATCAGCCCCAGCATTTT
TRBV11-3	-	TRBJ1-1	-	CASSLRETNTEAFF	TGTGCCAGCAGCTTGAGGGAAACTAACACTGAAGCTTTCTTT
TRBV30	TRBD1	TRBJ1-6	-	CAWSRTGDSPLHF	TGTGCCTGGAGTAGGACAGGGGATTCACCCCTCCACTTT